This paragraph covers one T cell receptor beta chain sequence. Measured with immunoSEQ multiplex PCR; TCRdb has only the in-frame clones, and not every one. The repertoire has 300,000 to 350,000 clones, more than 70% of them found once; the top ten carry under 1.2%. These data are taken from a study of blood T cell repertoires in COVID-19. Study-level background: PBMCs, B-cell-depleted T cells, or T cells were the source of the cDNA or gDNA that made up the material.

CDR1 is MNHEY and CDR2 is SVGAGI in the germline V gene. The V gene end was trimmed by 6 bases and the J gene end by 7 bases; junction bases not matched to a gene: 15. CDR3 length equals 15 residues. This clonotype was sampled from a young woman who had been exposed to COVID-19. Sequencing was carried out using PBMCs or T cells enriched from blood (not recorded which). The chain links TRBV6-5 to TRBJ2-7; 7 nucleotides line up with TRBD1. The CDR3 coding sequence is TGTGCCAGCAGAAATGCCGAGACAGGGCTGAGGGAGCAGTACTTC. It specifies CASRNAETGLREQYF.